This is a list of T cell receptor beta chains from one sample in a study of CD8 T cells in ankylosing spondylitis. TCRdb fed the 5' RACE reads into MiXCR, producing one record per CDR3 protein. The table lists about 150,000 distinct CDR3 sequences, just under 7.5% of them singletons. The sample consisted of blood, either unsorted or a sorted T cell fraction (not recorded which). The receptors originated from a female donor with ankylosing spondylitis or in good health (not recorded which). CDR3s include the opening cysteine and the closing phenylalanine or tryptophan. D genes are given only for firm matches. Clone size is given for some rows only: seen once, a few or many times, or a class if the clone is expanded.

clone_size	v_call	d_call	j_call	cdr3_nt	cdr3_aa
many	TRBV6-1	-	TRBJ1-6	TGTGCCAGCGCCTATGGCTATAATTCACCCCTCCACTTT	CASAYGYNSPLHF
many	TRBV7-3	-	TRBJ2-1	TGTGCCAGCAGCTTAATGGCCGGCAAGGTCGATGAGCAGTTCTTC	CASSLMAGKVDEQFF
many	TRBV7-2	-	TRBJ1-6	TGTGCCAGCAGCTTCGGGGGCAATAATTCACCCCTCCACTTT	CASSFGGNNSPLHF
many	TRBV6-5	-	TRBJ2-2	TGTGCCAGCAGTTACCAGGGACCCCATGACGGGGAGCTGTTTTTT	CASSYQGPHDGELFF
many	TRBV14	-	TRBJ2-3	TGTGCCAGCAGCGCCCGGCAGATTACAGATACGCAGTATTTT	CASSARQITDTQYF
many	TRBV12-3/TRBV12-4	-	TRBJ1-1	TGTGCCAGCAGCGAAACAACAGAAGCTTTCTTT	CASSETTEAFF
many	TRBV7-9	TRBD1	TRBJ2-1	TGTGCCAGCAGCTTTCGACAGGGGGGCAATGAGCAGTTCTTC	CASSFRQGGNEQFF
many	TRBV5-1	-	TRBJ1-1	TGCGCCAGCAGCGACCAAGGGCGGCAGGGCACTGAAGCTTTCTTT	CASSDQGRQGTEAFF
many	TRBV20-1	-	TRBJ1-1	TGCAAGATGACAGGCGGGAACACTGAAGCTTTCTTT	CKMTGGNTEAFF
-	TRBV7-9	-	TRBJ2-7	TGTGCCAGCAGCTTAGGGGCACTAGAATACGAGCAGTACTTC	CASSLGALEYEQYF
-	TRBV20-1	TRBD2	TRBJ2-3	TGCAGTGCCCGAGGTGGGACTAGCGGGGGGGCTTACTCGGATACGCAGTATTTT	CSARGGTSGGAYSDTQYF
many	TRBV7-6	TRBD1	TRBJ2-2	TGTGCCAGCAGCTCCGGACAGGGTGGGGAGCTGTTTTTT	CASSSGQGGELFF
many	TRBV5-1	TRBD2	TRBJ2-7	TGCGCCAGCAGCCCTGAATCGACTAGCGGGGACGAGCAGTACTTC	CASSPESTSGDEQYF
many	TRBV12-3/TRBV12-4	-	TRBJ2-3	TGTGCCAGCAGTCCCTATATGGGGGCGGGCGATACGCAGTATTTT	CASSPYMGAGDTQYF
many	TRBV29-1	-	TRBJ1-2	TGCAGCGTTGAATCACAGGGTCGCAGTGGCTACACCTTC	CSVESQGRSGYTF
many	TRBV20-1	-	TRBJ2-3	TGCAGTGCCAAAGGTGACGGCAGGGCGGCAGATACGCAGTATTTT	CSAKGDGRAADTQYF
many	TRBV9	-	TRBJ2-2	TGTGCCAGCAGCTCCAGGGATCTGAACACCGGGGAGCTGTTTTTT	CASSSRDLNTGELFF
many	TRBV6-5	-	TRBJ2-2	TGTGCCAGCAGTTACTTTCCGGACGCCAACACCGGGGAGCTGTTTTTT	CASSYFPDANTGELFF
many	TRBV25-1	TRBD1	TRBJ2-7	TGTGCCAGCAGCGGACAGGCGGGCGAGCAGTACTTC	CASSGQAGEQYF
many	TRBV6-1	TRBD1	TRBJ1-1	TGTGCCAGCAGTGAGCAACAGGGGGCTAGAATAGGGACTGAAGCTTTCTTT	CASSEQQGARIGTEAFF
many	TRBV20-1	-	TRBJ1-1	TGCAGTGCTAGTAGTGCGGCTATGAACACTGAAGCTTTCTTT	CSASSAAMNTEAFF
many	TRBV5-5	TRBD1	TRBJ2-7	TGTGCCAGCAGCAGGGGGGACAGGGCCTACGAGCAGTACTTC	CASSRGDRAYEQYF
many	TRBV4-1	-	TRBJ1-1	TGCGCCAGCAGCCAACCCCCGAAGGGGGCTTTCTTT	CASSQPPKGAFF
many	TRBV24-1	-	TRBJ2-1	TGTGCCACCAGTGATTTGGATGGACAGCAGAACAATGAGCAGTTCTTC	CATSDLDGQQNNEQFF
many	TRBV7-9	-	TRBJ1-2	TGTGCCAGCGGATTCAACTATGGCTACACCTTC	CASGFNYGYTF
many	TRBV5-1	TRBD2	TRBJ2-1	TGCGCCAGCAGCTTGGCGGCGGGGGGGAACAATGAGCAGTTCTTC	CASSLAAGGNNEQFF
few	TRBV7-3	TRBD1	TRBJ1-1	TGTGCCAGCAGTTCGCAGGGGGGGGCTGAAGCTTTCTTT	CASSSQGGAEAFF
many	TRBV10-3	-	TRBJ1-1	TGTGCCATCAGTGAGGGGGTAATGAACACTGAAGCTTTCTTT	CAISEGVMNTEAFF
many	TRBV12-3/TRBV12-4	TRBD2	TRBJ2-3	TGTGCCAGCAGTCCCAACCTAGCGGGATACACAGATACGCAGTATTTT	CASSPNLAGYTDTQYF
many	TRBV28	-	TRBJ1-4	TGTGCCAGCAGCCACAGGGCCTGGGGAACTAATGAAAAACTGTTTTTT	CASSHRAWGTNEKLFF
many	TRBV6-2/TRBV6-3	-	TRBJ1-6	TGTGCCAGCAGCGCCAGGACAGCTTATAATTCACCCCTCCACTTT	CASSARTAYNSPLHF
many	TRBV12-3/TRBV12-4	-	TRBJ1-5	TGTGCCAGCAGAAGGACAGTTAGCAATCAGCCCCAGCATTTT	CASRRTVSNQPQHF
many	TRBV19	-	TRBJ1-2	TGTGCCAGTAGAAGAGACCCCGGGGCGGCTAACTATGGCTACACCTTC	CASRRDPGAANYGYTF
many	TRBV28	-	TRBJ1-4	TGTGCCAGCACCAACAGACGACAAGGGGGAAAACTGTTTTTT	CASTNRRQGGKLFF
many	TRBV7-3	-	TRBJ2-7	TGTGCCAGCAGCTTAATGGGGGGAGAGGGAATGTCCTACGAGCAGTACTTC	CASSLMGGEGMSYEQYF
many	TRBV20-1	-	TRBJ1-1	TGCAGTGCTACGCACTCGAACACTGAAGCTTTCTTT	CSATHSNTEAFF
many	TRBV28	-	TRBJ2-3	TGTGCCAGCAGTCCCTATGTCCCCAGCACAGATACGCAGTATTTT	CASSPYVPSTDTQYF
many	TRBV5-1	TRBD1	TRBJ2-5	TGCGCCAGCAGCCCACAGGGGGTAGGAGAGACCCAGTACTTC	CASSPQGVGETQYF
many	TRBV12-3/TRBV12-4	-	TRBJ1-2	TGTGCCAGCACCCAGGGGCCGGGGGCGAGCTACACCTTC	CASTQGPGASYTF
many	TRBV24-1	-	TRBJ1-2	TGTGCCACCAGTGATCCCGCTGGCTATGGCTACACCTTC	CATSDPAGYGYTF
many	TRBV4-1	-	TRBJ2-2	TGCGCCAGCAGCCTTGGACTCACGAACACCGGGGAGCTGTTTTTT	CASSLGLTNTGELFF